Listed here is a single TCR beta chain. Its antigen is as yet unknown. The CDR3 is made up of 14 amino acids. V lost 7 bases, J lost 6 bases, and 7 bases stayed unmatched. This sample stems from a study of identical twins. Study-level points and caveats: Weaker excess twin sharing was seen among beta out-of-frame sequences. The analysis was cross-sectional rather than longitudinal within donors.

A universal primer site was incorporated via template switching, and the cDNA contained unique molecular identifiers. A single record per CDR3 protein comes from TCRdb applying MiXCR to the 5' RACE reads. The table lists roughly 220,000 distinct CDR3 sequences, 6.5% of them singletons. These data were likewise used in another study, on T cells expressing NK-cell markers. As that study records: TCR beta repertoires came from sorted CD3+CD56+NKG2C+, CD3+CD56+NKG2C- and CD3+CD56-NKG2C+ T cells.

Sequenced input: CD8+ T cells sorted from blood. The sequence derives from a woman aged 18-29 years in good health. V usage is TRBV12-3 or TRBV12-4 and J usage is TRBJ2-1, with 9 nucleotides matching TRBD2. CDR3 sequence (DNA): TGTGCCAGCACCGTAGCGGGGGTTATCAATGAGCAGTTCTTC. Its translation is CASTVAGVINEQFF.